Presented here are 13 T cell receptor beta chains from one specimen sequenced in a study of CD8 T cells in ankylosing spondylitis (dated by TCRdb to about 2017). Findings and caveats that apply to the study as a whole: Blood from ankylosing spondylitis patients appeared to be characterized by a TCR beta motif composed of about eight highly homologous amino acid variants.

These receptors lack a known antigen. Library preparation employed 5' RACE. The data were produced on an Illumina HiSeq 2500. The raw public data were reprocessed by TCRdb itself: fastp quality trimming at Q25, MiXCR clonotype calling, in-frame beta chains only. Under each unique CDR3 protein, matching rows form one entry showing the most common genes and DNA. Here the sample has fewer than 650,000 distinct CDR3 sequences; 12% occur a single time. The top ten clones comprise nearly 7% of the sample. The sequenced sample consisted of blood, either unsorted or a sorted T cell fraction (not recorded which). Source of these receptors: a male donor with ankylosing spondylitis.

The rearrangement links TRBV18 to TRBJ2-2; 7 bases align to TRBD1. Germline V lookup: CDR1 KGHSH, CDR2 LQKENI. CDR3 length: 14 residues. The V and J ends lost 5 bases and 0 bases, in that order; junction bases with no gene match: 0. CDR3 protein: CASSGTANTGELFF. The DNA for the CDR3 is TGTGCCAGCTCAGGGACAGCGAACACCGGGGAGCTGTTTTTT.

V and J are TRBV6-5 and TRBJ1-1; 7 nucleotides align to TRBD1. Trimming at V came to 2 bases and at J to 0 bases, leaving 9 bases not matched to a gene. The CDR3 spans 17 residues. From germline, CDR1 is MNHEY and CDR2 SVGAGI. CDR3 nucleotide sequence: TGTGCCAGCAGTTACACGCAAGGACAGGTGTTGAACACTGAAGCTTTCTTT. Translated: CASSYTQGQVLNTEAFF.

This clonotype turned up a few times. The CDR3 sequence is CASSFWGQDRRTQYF. The CDR3, as DNA: TGTGCCAGCAGCTTTTGGGGACAGGATCGTCGTACGCAGTATTTT. This chain links TRBV7-8 with TRBJ2-3; 8 positions agree with TRBD1. The CDR3 sequence is 15 residues long. The germline V gene has CDR1 SGHVS and CDR2 FQNEAQ. Trimming at V came to 3 bases and at J to 8 bases, leaving 10 bases not matched to a gene.

This clonotype occurred a few times. J is TRBJ1-1 and V is TRBV27, with D possibly being TRBD1 (5 bases). Germline V gives CDR1 MNHEY, CDR2 SMNVEV (reference sequence). The length of the CDR3 is 14 residues. The ends were cut back, 8 bases at V and 2 bases at J, with 15 bases in the middle. For the CDR3, the DNA is TGTGCCAGCGCGGGACTCACAAAAAACACTGAAGCTTTCTTT. Its translation: CASAGLTKNTEAFF.

In its sample, this clonotype was seen many times. This sequence joins TRBV10-3 and TRBJ2-7, with TRBD2 matching over 9 bases. With 10 bases clipped from V and 5 bases from J, the junction kept 15 bases outside the gene matches. Germline V gives CDR1 ENHRY, CDR2 SYGVKD. The CDR3 is 15 amino acids. CDR3 loop: CATYRREGRVNEQYF. For the CDR3, the DNA is TGTGCCACATATAGGCGGGAGGGCCGAGTAAACGAGCAGTACTTC.

The chain recombines TRBV12-3 or TRBV12-4 with TRBJ1-1; D perhaps matches TRBD1 (6 bases). The V and J ends lost 6 bases and 1 base respectively, with 9 bases between them. The CDR3 length is 13 residues. CDR3 bases: TGTGCCAGCAGACTGACAGGGAACACTGAAGCTTTCTTT. Translated: CASRLTGNTEAFF.

The CDR3 loop reads CATSDGPYEQYF. The CDR3 DNA reads as TGTGCCACCAGTGACGGCCCCTACGAGCAGTACTTC. V and J are TRBV24-1 and TRBJ2-7; D gene uncertain. The CDR3 extends over 12 amino acids. V was trimmed by 4 bases and J by 2 bases, leaving 5 bases between them. The germline V gene encodes CDR1 KGHDR and CDR2 SFDVKD.

This clonotype showed up just a few times. The genes are TRBV7-8 and TRBJ2-1; 7 nucleotides align to TRBD2. This CDR3 has 16 residues. V lost 5 bases to trimming and J lost 0 bases; unmatched junction nucleotides: 7. Germline V gene data show CDR1 as SGHVS and CDR2 as FQNEAQ. The CDR3 reads CASSVLAVLSYNEQFF. The DNA of the CDR3 is TGTGCCAGCAGCGTTCTAGCGGTTCTCTCCTACAATGAGCAGTTCTTC.

The chain employs TRBV2 and TRBJ2-2, with D possibly TRBD1 on 6 matching bases. CDR3 length: 12 residues. V dropped 7 bases and J dropped 13 bases, with 16 bases sitting between them. In germline, CDR1 is SNHLY, CDR2 FYNNEI. CDR3 nucleotide sequence: TGTGCCAGCACCCTAAACAGGGAGAGGCTGTTTTTT. This sequence encodes CASTLNRERLFF.

DNA of the CDR3: TGCAGCGTTGAACGAAGCGGGAGAGCCAATGAGCAGTTCTTC. Translation: CSVERSGRANEQFF. The chain has TRBV29-1 and TRBJ2-1, with TRBD2 matching 8 bases. In germline, CDR1 is SQVTM, CDR2 ANQGSEA. The CDR3 runs to 14 residues. The V segment lost 2 bases and the J segment 6 bases; nucleotides outside the gene matches: 6.

This clonotype appeared once. The chain links TRBV30 to TRBJ1-2; possibly TRBD1 for D (6 bases). Trimming shortened V by 2 bases and J by 0 bases, and 13 bases separated the two germline ends. The CDR3 has 15 residues. Germline V gene sequence: CDR1 GTSNPN, CDR2 SVGIG (reference sequence). CDR3 coding DNA: TGTGCCTGGAGTAAGCCCAGGACAGCTAACTATGGCTACACCTTC. Translation: CAWSKPRTANYGYTF.

This chain connects TRBV27 to TRBJ1-3; 8 bases align to TRBD1. The germline CDR1 and CDR2 sequences are MNHEY and SMNVEV (reference sequence). There are 15 residues in the CDR3. V lost 1 base and J lost 7; bases outside the gene matches: 6. The CDR3 nucleotides are TGTGCCAGCAGTTTATTTTCAGGGGGCGAGAACACCATATATTTT. This codes for CASSLFSGGENTIYF.

This clonotype showed up just a few times. The chain recombines TRBV20-1 with TRBJ2-2; 14 nucleotides line up with TRBD2. CDR3 length: 17 amino acids. With V trimmed by 2 bases and J by 7 bases, 9 bases remained unmatched. CDR1 and CDR2 (germline): DFQATT, SNEGSKA (reference sequence). The CDR3 sequence is CSARPQRTSGRIGELFF. The CDR3 nucleotides read TGCAGTGCTAGACCCCAACGGACTAGCGGGAGGATCGGGGAGCTGTTTTTT.